Each of the 14 T cell receptor beta chains below was sequenced from the same sample in a study of T cell responses to AZD1222 COVID-19 vaccine. Repertoires were generated with immunoSEQ multiplex PCR, while TCRdb's copy carries only in-frame clones and drops some. The sample lists 100,000 to 150,000 clones, 80% to 90% occurring once. The input for sequencing was peripheral blood, taken on day 0 of AZD1222 vaccination. These receptors originate from an adult in good health.

The chain couples TRBV9 to TRBJ1-6; no clear D gene. Trimming cost V 3 bases and J 5 bases, with 12 bases left between them. The CDR3 extends over 15 amino acids. Germline V gives CDR1 SGDLS, CDR2 YYNGEE. The CDR3 sequence: CASSARPGDNSPLHF. CDR3 bases: TGTGCCAGCAGCGCACGGCCCGGGGATAATTCACCCCTCCACTTT.

This chain uses TRBV3-1 (or the pseudogene TRBV3-2) with TRBJ1-1, with D maybe TRBD1 (5 bases). Germline CDR1 and CDR2: LGHDT and YNNKEL (reference sequence). V lost 0 bases, J lost 5 bases, and 10 bases lay in between. The CDR3 extends over 14 amino acids. Written as DNA, the CDR3 is TGTGCCAGCAGCCAAGAGGCCCGGGGGACTGAAGCTTTCTTT. It yields the protein CASSQEARGTEAFF.

The chain has TRBV9 and TRBJ1-1; D is uncertain. Germline CDR1 and CDR2: SGDLS and YYNGEE. This CDR3 is built from 15 residues. V was pared by 4 bases and J by 0 bases, with 13 bases between. DNA of the CDR3: TGTGCCAGCAGCTACCAGGTGAATATGAACACTGAAGCTTTCTTT. Translation: CASSYQVNMNTEAFF.

J is TRBJ1-5 and V is TRBV3-1 (or the pseudogene TRBV3-2); no definite D call. Trimming pared 2 bases from V and 0 bases from J, leaving 8 bases between. There are 15 residues in the CDR3. Per germline, CDR1 LGHDT and CDR2 YNNKEL (reference sequence). CDR3 loop: CASSQQHGSNQPQHF. The CDR3 DNA reads as TGTGCCAGCAGCCAACAACATGGTAGCAATCAGCCCCAGCATTTT.

This clone has a single count. The chain joins TRBV11-3 to TRBJ1-1, with TRBD1 matching over 7 bases. Germline loops: CDR1 SGHNT, CDR2 YENEEA. V shed 5 bases and J 4 bases; nucleotides not matched to a gene: 13. This CDR3 comprises 16 residues. This CDR3 reads CASSPRVRGAGTEAFF. CDR3 nucleotide sequence: TGTGCCAGCAGCCCCCGAGTCAGGGGGGCTGGCACTGAAGCTTTCTTT.

Turning to this clone: Germline is not matched at one junction end, which may reflect a read error. This sequence joins TRBV19 and TRBJ1-6; D not certain. The CDR3 extends over 8 amino acids. Per the germline V gene, CDR1 is LNHDA and CDR2 is SQIVND (reference sequence). Here the CDR3 DNA reads TGTGCCCTCGAGAACGGCCCCTTT. Translating it yields CALENGPF.

The chain couples TRBV12-3 or TRBV12-4 to TRBJ1-1; a possible D gene is TRBD1 (6 bases). This CDR3 comprises 13 residues. The germline V and J ends were trimmed by 7 bases and 2 bases, with 11 bases remaining between them. CDR3 sequence reads: CASIGQPNTEAFF. The CDR3 DNA reads as TGTGCCAGCATCGGACAGCCTAACACTGAAGCTTTCTTT.

This rearrangement joins TRBV29-1 to TRBJ2-5, with 8 bases matching TRBD1. CDR1 SQVTM and CDR2 ANQGSEA come from the germline V gene. Trimming took 8 bases from V and 1 from J; bases not matched to a gene: 3. The CDR3 is 12 residues long. The CDR3 loop reads CSTGQGQETQYF. The CDR3 coding sequence is TGCAGCACCGGACAGGGCCAAGAGACCCAGTACTTC.

V is TRBV2 and J is TRBJ2-4; D is undetermined. The germline V gene has CDR1 SNHLY and CDR2 FYNNEI. Trimming took off 1 base at V and 4 bases at J, with 11 bases between the two ends. The CDR3 extends over 15 amino acids. The CDR3 DNA follows: TGTGCCAGCAGTGAAGTAGGGCTGGGGAAAAACATTCAGTACTTC. Encoded protein: CASSEVGLGKNIQYF.

The sample holds one count of this clone. CDR3 nucleotides: TGTGCCAGCAGTTGGACTAGCAGTACAGATACGCAGTATTTT. Protein product: CASSWTSSTDTQYF. V and J are TRBV5-5 and TRBJ2-3; 8 nucleotides align to TRBD2. V shed 5 bases, J shed 3 bases, and the junction held 5 bases outside the gene matches. The length of the CDR3 is 14 residues. CDR1 and CDR2 from the germline V gene are SGHKS and YYEKEE (reference sequence).

The rearrangement uses TRBV30 and TRBJ1-1, with D hard to call. This CDR3 has 14 residues. Germline CDR1 is GTSNPN and CDR2 is SVGIG (reference sequence). The V and J ends lost 0 bases and 4 bases respectively, with 12 bases between them. The DNA for the CDR3 is TGTGCCTGGAGTGTACGGTACAGCGGCACTGAAGCTTTCTTT. Encoded protein: CAWSVRYSGTEAFF.

V gene TRBV28 combines with J gene TRBJ1-1; D gene ambiguous. CDR1 MDHEN and CDR2 SYDVKM come from the germline V gene. Trimming removed 11 bases from V and 3 bases from J, with 19 bases in between. This CDR3 has 14 amino acids. The DNA of the CDR3 is TGTGCCTCCGGCAATTGGCCTACGGACACTGAAGCTTTCTTT. This codes for CASGNWPTDTEAFF.

This chain connects TRBV27 to TRBJ2-5, with D unclear. The CDR3 extends over 13 amino acids. Germline-derived CDR1 and CDR2 are MNHEY and SMNVEV (reference sequence). Trimming cost V 10 bases and J 2 bases, with 14 bases left between them. The DNA for the CDR3 is TGTGCCACCGCGCGAGTTTTACAAGAGACCCAGTACTTC. Translation: CATARVLQETQYF.

The chain couples TRBV9 to TRBJ2-7; maybe TRBD1 (5 bases). CDR3 length: 15 amino acids. Trimming shortened V by 3 bases and J by 0 bases, and 13 bases separated the two germline ends. CDR1 is SGDLS, CDR2 YYNGEE, per germline. CDR3 amino acids: CASSEGIDNSYEQYF. The CDR3 nucleotides read TGTGCCAGCAGCGAGGGGATAGACAACTCCTACGAGCAGTACTTC.